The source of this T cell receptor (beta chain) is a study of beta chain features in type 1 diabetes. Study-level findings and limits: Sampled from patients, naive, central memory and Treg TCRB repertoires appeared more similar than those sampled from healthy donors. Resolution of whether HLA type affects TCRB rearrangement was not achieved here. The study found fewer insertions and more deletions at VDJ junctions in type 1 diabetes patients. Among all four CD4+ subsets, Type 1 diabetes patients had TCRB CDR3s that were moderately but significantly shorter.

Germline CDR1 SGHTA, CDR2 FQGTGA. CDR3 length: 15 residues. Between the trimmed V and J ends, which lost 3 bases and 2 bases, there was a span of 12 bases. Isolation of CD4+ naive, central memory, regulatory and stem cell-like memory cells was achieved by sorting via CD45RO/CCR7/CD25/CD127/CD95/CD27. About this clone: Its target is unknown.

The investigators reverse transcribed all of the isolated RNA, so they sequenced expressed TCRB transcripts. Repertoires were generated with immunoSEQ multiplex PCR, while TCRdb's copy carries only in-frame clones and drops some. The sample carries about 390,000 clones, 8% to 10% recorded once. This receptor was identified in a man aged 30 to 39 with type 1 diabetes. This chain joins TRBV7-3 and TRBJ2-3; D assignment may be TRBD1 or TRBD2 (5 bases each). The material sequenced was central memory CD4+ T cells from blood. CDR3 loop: CASSFTGDYTDTQYF. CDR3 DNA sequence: TGTGCCAGCAGCTTCACAGGAGACTACACAGATACGCAGTATTTT.